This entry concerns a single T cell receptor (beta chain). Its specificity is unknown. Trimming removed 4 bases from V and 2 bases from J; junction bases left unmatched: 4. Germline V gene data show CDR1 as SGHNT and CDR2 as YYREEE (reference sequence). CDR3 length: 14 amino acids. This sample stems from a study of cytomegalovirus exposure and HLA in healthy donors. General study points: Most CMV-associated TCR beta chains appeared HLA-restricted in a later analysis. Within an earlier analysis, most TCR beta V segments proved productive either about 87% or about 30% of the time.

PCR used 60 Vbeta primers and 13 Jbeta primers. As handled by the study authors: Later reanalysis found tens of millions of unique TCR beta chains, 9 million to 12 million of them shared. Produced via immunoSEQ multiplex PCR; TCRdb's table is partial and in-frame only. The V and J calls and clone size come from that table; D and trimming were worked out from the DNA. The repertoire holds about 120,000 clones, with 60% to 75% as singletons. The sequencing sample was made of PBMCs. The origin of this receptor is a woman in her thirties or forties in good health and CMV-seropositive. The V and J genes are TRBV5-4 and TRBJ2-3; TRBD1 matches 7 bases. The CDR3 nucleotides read TGTGCCAGCAGCCAGACAGGGTACACAGATACGCAGTATTTT. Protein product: CASSQTGYTDTQYF.